A selection of T cell receptor beta chains follows, all from one sample in a study of blood T cells in healthy people across ages. TCRdb recomputed calls from the 5' RACE reads with MiXCR, one row per CDR3 protein. Here the sample spans about 970,000 distinct CDR3 sequences, roughly 50% being singletons. The sample taken for sequencing was blood. These receptor sequences come from a woman aged 55-69 years in good health. Both conserved end residues are part of each CDR3. The D gene is left open where the match is weak. The listing skips clone size in some rows; elsewhere it reads once, few, many or a size class.

TRBJ2-7	16	.	TRBV6-5	TRBD1	CASSNQPPGQGYEQYF	TGTGCCAGCAGTAACCAACCCCCGGGACAGGGCTACGAGCAGTACTTC
TRBJ1-6	14	many	TRBV12-3/TRBV12-4	.	CASSPFSYNSPLHF	TGTGCCAGCAGTCCGTTCTCCTATAATTCACCCCTCCACTTT
TRBJ2-7	14	.	TRBV9	TRBD1	CASSAVTTGAEQYF	TGTGCCAGCAGCGCAGTAACAACAGGGGCCGAGCAGTACTTC
TRBJ2-5	15	few	TRBV4-2	.	CASSQDGDYGETQYF	TGTGCCAGCAGCCAAGACGGTGACTATGGGGAGACCCAGTACTTC
TRBJ2-5	16	few	TRBV4-1	.	CASSQGRSPGQETQYF	TGCGCCAGCAGCCAGGGCCGAAGTCCGGGACAAGAGACCCAGTACTTC
TRBJ2-2	16	.	TRBV13	TRBD1	CASSQRTGAYTGELFF	TGTGCCAGCAGCCAGCGGACAGGGGCCTACACCGGGGAGCTGTTTTTT
TRBJ2-1	17	.	TRBV13	TRBD2	CASSLQGVAGGHYEQFF	TGTGCCAGCAGCTTACAAGGGGTAGCGGGAGGCCACTACGAGCAGTTCTTC
TRBJ2-7	16	.	TRBV7-6	TRBD2	CASSPHGTSGMGEQYF	TGTGCCAGCAGCCCTCACGGCACTAGCGGGATGGGCGAGCAGTACTTC
TRBJ2-3	16	few	TRBV20-1	.	CSARDIVRHRTDTQYF	TGCAGTGCTAGAGATATTGTTCGCCATCGCACAGATACGCAGTATTTT
TRBJ2-7	12	.	TRBV29-1	TRBD2	CSAGLGSYEQYF	TGCAGCGCGGGACTAGGCTCCTACGAGCAGTACTTC
TRBJ1-1	14	few	TRBV3-1	TRBD1	CASSQAGGGTEAFF	TGTGCCAGCAGCCAGGCAGGGGGCGGGACTGAAGCTTTCTTT
TRBJ2-3	16	.	TRBV7-2	TRBD2	CASSSLGLAYTDTQYF	TGTGCCAGCAGCTCGCTGGGACTAGCCTACACAGATACGCAGTATTTT
TRBJ2-2	15	.	TRBV10-3	TRBD1	CATGSGTVPTGELFF	TGTGCCACTGGATCCGGGACAGTCCCAACCGGGGAGCTGTTTTTT
TRBJ2-7	13	.	TRBV6-2/TRBV6-3	TRBD1	CASSGAGGFEQYF	TGTGCCAGCAGTGGCGCAGGGGGCTTCGAGCAGTACTTC
TRBJ2-5	13	few	TRBV2	.	CASSVNREETQYF	TGTGCCAGCAGTGTAAACAGGGAAGAGACCCAGTACTTC
TRBJ2-3	14	.	TRBV6-6	.	CASSRDGYTGTQYF	TGTGCCAGCAGTCGGGACGGCTACACAGGTACGCAGTATTTT
TRBJ2-6	15	.	TRBV6-5	TRBD1	CASSDDRVGANVLTF	TGTGCCAGCAGCGACGACAGGGTCGGGGCCAACGTCCTGACTTTC
TRBJ2-7	16	once	TRBV27	TRBD2	CASTRTSGATSGEQYF	TGTGCCAGCACTAGGACTAGCGGGGCCACCTCGGGGGAGCAGTACTTC
TRBJ2-5	16	many	TRBV7-2	TRBD2	CASSTKTSGSGETQYF	TGTGCCAGCAGCACAAAGACTAGCGGGAGCGGAGAGACCCAGTACTTC
TRBJ2-3	16	.	TRBV4-3	.	CASSQDPRNRPDTQYF	TGCGCCAGCAGCCAAGATCCGCGGAATAGGCCAGATACGCAGTATTTT
TRBJ2-3	14	.	TRBV5-1	TRBD2	CASSFWTGGDTQYF	TGCGCCAGCAGCTTTTGGACGGGGGGGGATACGCAGTATTTT
TRBJ2-1	14	.	TRBV7-9	.	CASSVFVRGEGQFF	TGTGCCAGCAGCGTATTTGTTCGGGGAGAGGGGCAGTTCTTC
TRBJ2-5	12	.	TRBV30	.	CASAKYQETQYF	TGTGCCTCGGCGAAGTACCAAGAGACCCAGTACTTC
TRBJ1-1	14	once	TRBV20-1	.	CSARAGAGYTEAFF	TGCAGTGCTAGGGCGGGGGCTGGTTACACTGAAGCTTTCTTT
TRBJ1-1	16	.	TRBV12-3/TRBV12-4	TRBD1	CASSLFRGGKVTEAFF	TGTGCCAGCAGTTTATTTCGAGGGGGCAAGGTCACTGAAGCTTTCTTT
TRBJ2-6	17	once	TRBV3-1	.	CASSQVMLVSGVNVLTF	TGTGCCAGCAGCCAAGTCATGTTGGTATCTGGGGTCAACGTCCTGACTTTC
TRBJ2-3	17	few	TRBV7-9	TRBD1	CASSPSPRGRIGDTQYF	TGTGCCAGCAGCCCATCCCCCAGGGGGCGGATAGGAGATACGCAGTATTTT
TRBJ2-1	14	.	TRBV10-1	TRBD2	CASSTGTSGREQFF	TGCGCCAGCTCGACCGGGACTAGCGGGAGGGAGCAGTTCTTC
TRBJ2-1	15	many	TRBV20-1	TRBD2	CSAPAVAGGYSEQFF	TGCAGTGCGCCCGCGGTAGCGGGGGGGTACAGTGAGCAGTTCTTC
TRBJ2-1	11	.	TRBV10-3	.	CAISEHNEQFF	TGTGCCATCAGTGAGCACAATGAGCAGTTCTTC
TRBJ2-1	19	.	TRBV7-9	TRBD2	CASIPKESSGRGRYNEQFF	TGTGCCAGCATCCCTAAGGAGAGTAGCGGGAGAGGGCGATACAATGAGCAGTTCTTC
TRBJ1-2	13	.	TRBV28	TRBD1	CAIRGQGKYGYTF	TGTGCCATCAGGGGGCAGGGGAAATATGGCTACACCTTC
TRBJ1-6	16	few	TRBV15	.	CATSRREGPNNSPLHF	TGTGCCACCAGCCGCAGGGAGGGCCCAAATAATTCACCCCTCCACTTT
TRBJ2-1	10	.	TRBV20-1	.	CSALQNEQFF	TGCAGTGCTCTCCAAAATGAGCAGTTCTTC
TRBJ2-4	16	once	TRBV12-3/TRBV12-4	TRBD1	CASSTGQALAKNIQYF	TGTGCCAGCAGTACCGGACAGGCTCTAGCCAAAAACATTCAGTACTTC
TRBJ2-1	16	once	TRBV7-9	TRBD1	CASSLGSGQASNEQFF	TGTGCCAGCAGCTTAGGTTCGGGACAGGCCTCCAATGAGCAGTTCTTC
TRBJ2-7	15	.	TRBV4-1	TRBD2	CASSQERLADYEQYF	TGCGCCAGCAGCCAAGAGAGGCTAGCGGACTACGAGCAGTACTTC
TRBJ2-3	13	.	TRBV9	.	CASNSGSTDTQYF	TGTGCCAGCAACAGCGGGAGCACAGATACGCAGTATTTT
TRBJ1-6	14	.	TRBV19	.	CASKDPDGHSPLHF	TGTGCCAGTAAGGATCCGGACGGTCACTCACCCCTCCACTTT
TRBJ2-5	16	few	TRBV7-2	TRBD1	CASSLRPDRGMKTQYF	TGTGCCAGCAGCTTAAGGCCGGACAGGGGCATGAAGACCCAGTACTTC
TRBJ2-3	13	many	TRBV29-1	.	CSVVGQSTDTQYF	TGCAGCGTTGTGGGGCAGAGTACAGATACGCAGTATTTT
TRBJ2-1	19	.	TRBV4-1	TRBD2	CASSHPGTSGSRGYNEQFF	TGCGCCAGCAGCCATCCCGGGACTAGCGGGAGTAGGGGGTACAATGAGCAGTTCTTC
TRBJ2-2	15	.	TRBV3-1	.	CASSQDTLATGELFF	TGTGCCAGCAGCCAAGATACCCTAGCCACCGGGGAGCTGTTTTTT
TRBJ2-5	13	.	TRBV9	.	CASSVASQETQYF	TGTGCCAGCAGCGTAGCCAGTCAAGAGACCCAGTACTTC
TRBJ1-2	15	.	TRBV11-2	TRBD1	CASSLNPDRKGGYTF	TGTGCCAGCAGCTTAAACCCGGACAGGAAAGGTGGCTACACCTTC
TRBJ2-3	16	.	TRBV7-8	.	CASSLATGLSTDTQYF	TGTGCCAGCAGCTTAGCGACAGGCCTTAGCACAGATACGCAGTATTTT
TRBJ2-4	17	.	TRBV5-6	.	CASSHTLTQGAVSTQYF	TGTGCCAGCAGCCACACCTTGACTCAGGGAGCAGTCTCGACGCAGTACTTC
TRBJ2-5	16	.	TRBV12-3/TRBV12-4	TRBD1	CASSLIGGQGQETQYF	TGTGCCAGCAGTTTAATAGGTGGACAGGGCCAAGAGACCCAGTACTTC
TRBJ2-3	15	.	TRBV5-1	TRBD1	CASTLLDRVRDTQYF	TGCGCCAGCACCCTATTGGACAGGGTGAGGGATACGCAGTATTTT
TRBJ2-7	17	.	TRBV29-1	TRBD2	CSADKRLGTSATGEQYF	TGCAGCGCCGATAAGCGACTAGGGACTAGCGCCACGGGGGAGCAGTACTTC
TRBJ2-7	17	.	TRBV7-6	.	CASSSLASLAPGDEQYF	TGTGCCAGCAGCTCCCTAGCCTCTCTAGCGCCAGGGGACGAGCAGTACTTC
TRBJ2-1	17	.	TRBV5-1	TRBD2	CASSLGLAGANYNEQFF	TGCGCCAGCAGCTTGGGACTAGCGGGAGCGAACTACAATGAGCAGTTCTTC
TRBJ2-7	15	.	TRBV24-1	TRBD1	CATSDLRDRDGEQYF	TGTGCCACCAGTGATTTAAGGGACAGGGATGGCGAGCAGTACTTC